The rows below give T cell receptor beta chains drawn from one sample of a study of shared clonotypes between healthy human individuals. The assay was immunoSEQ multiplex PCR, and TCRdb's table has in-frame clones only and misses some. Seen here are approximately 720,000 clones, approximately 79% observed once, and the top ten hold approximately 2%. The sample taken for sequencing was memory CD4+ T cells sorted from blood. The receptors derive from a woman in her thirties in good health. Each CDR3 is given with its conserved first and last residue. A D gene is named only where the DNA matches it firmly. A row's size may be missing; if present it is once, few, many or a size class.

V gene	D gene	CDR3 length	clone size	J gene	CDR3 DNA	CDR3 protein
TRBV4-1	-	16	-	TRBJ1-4	TGCGCCAGCAGCCCTCTGTCACAGAGGTTTAATGAAAAACTGTTTTTT	CASSPLSQRFNEKLFF
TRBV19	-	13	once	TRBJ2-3	TGTGCCAGTAGTACGACTGGCACAGATACGCAGTATTTT	CASSTTGTDTQYF
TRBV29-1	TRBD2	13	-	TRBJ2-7	TGCAGCGTGGAAAGCGGGAGCTCCTACGAGCAGTACTTC	CSVESGSSYEQYF
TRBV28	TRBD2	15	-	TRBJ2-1	TGTGCCAGCAGTTCCCTTTTAGCGGGCTACAATGAGCAGTTCTTC	CASSSLLAGYNEQFF
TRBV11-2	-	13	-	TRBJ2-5	TGTGCCAGCAGCTTCCAGACTTGGGAGACCCAGTACTTC	CASSFQTWETQYF
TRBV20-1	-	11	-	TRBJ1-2	TGCAGCGTGGACCTGAACTATGGCTACACCTTC	CSVDLNYGYTF
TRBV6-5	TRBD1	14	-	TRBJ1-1	TGTGCCAGCAAGTCCCCAGGGGGGTATACTGAAGCTTTCTTT	CASKSPGGYTEAFF
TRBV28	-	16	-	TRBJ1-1	TGTGCCAGCAGTTCTAAATCACAGGGTTCGAACACTGAAGCTTTCTTT	CASSSKSQGSNTEAFF
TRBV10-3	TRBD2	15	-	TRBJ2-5	TGTGCCATCAGTGATGCGGACACGGGAGGGGAGACCCAGTACTTC	CAISDADTGGETQYF
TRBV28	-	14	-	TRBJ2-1	TGTGCCAGCAGTTTATCAGGCCCGAGGGATGAGCAGTTCTTC	CASSLSGPRDEQFF
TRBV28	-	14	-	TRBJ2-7	TGTGCCAGCTGGAGAGGAGAGGCCTCCTACGAGCAGTACTTC	CASWRGEASYEQYF
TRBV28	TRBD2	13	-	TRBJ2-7	TGTGCCAGCTCCGGGGGGACCCCCTACGAGCAGTACTTC	CASSGGTPYEQYF
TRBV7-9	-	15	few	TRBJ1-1	TGTGCCAGCAGCTTGGGTAAACAGACGAACACTGAAGCTTTCTTT	CASSLGKQTNTEAFF
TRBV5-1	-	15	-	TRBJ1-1	TGCGCCAGCAGCTTGTCGGCGGTTAAGAACACTGAAGCTTTCTTT	CASSLSAVKNTEAFF
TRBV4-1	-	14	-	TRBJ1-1	TGCGCCAGCAGCCAAGCCCCCCGGGGGACTGAAGCTTTCTTT	CASSQAPRGTEAFF
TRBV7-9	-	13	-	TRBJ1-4	TGTGCCAGCAGCTCGACAGTAGATGAAAAACTGTTTTTT	CASSSTVDEKLFF
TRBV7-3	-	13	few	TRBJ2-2	TGTGCCAGCAGCTCGGGGTGGACCGGGGAGCTGTTTTTT	CASSSGWTGELFF
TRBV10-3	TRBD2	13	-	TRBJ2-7	TGTGCCATCGGTGGGCGGGAGGGAGACGAGCAGTACTTC	CAIGGREGDEQYF
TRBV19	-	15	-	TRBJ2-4	TGTGCCAGTAGTTCGCTTTTGGGAGCCAAAAACATTCAGTACTTC	CASSSLLGAKNIQYF
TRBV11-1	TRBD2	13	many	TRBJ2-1	TGTGCCAGCAGCTTAATGCGGGGGAATGAGCAGTTCTTC	CASSLMRGNEQFF
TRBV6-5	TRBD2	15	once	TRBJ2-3	TGTGCCAGCAGCCGACTAGCGGGAGTCGGAGATACGCAGTATTTT	CASSRLAGVGDTQYF
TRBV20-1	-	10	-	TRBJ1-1	TGCAGTGCTCTGAACACTGAAGCTTTCTTT	CSALNTEAFF
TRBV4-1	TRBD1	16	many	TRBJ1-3	TGCGCCAGCAGCCAAGCCCAACAGGGGGCTGGAAACACCATATATTTT	CASSQAQQGAGNTIYF
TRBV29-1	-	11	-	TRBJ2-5	TGCAGCGTTAGTGGCGCGGAGACCCAGTACTTC	CSVSGAETQYF